This entry lists 17 T cell receptor beta chains sequenced from one sample in a study of T cells in Graves' hyperthyroidism and ophthalmopathy. Using RNA transcripts as the source, TCR beta CDR3 regions were amplified. The primer set for the first-round RT-PCR of the TCR CDR3 was HTBI. TCRdb re-called the multiplex PCR reads with MiXCR, one entry per CDR3 protein. The sample shows nearly 250,000 distinct CDR3 sequences, about a sixth of them seen only once. Sequenced input: blood. The receptors shown here come from a woman younger than 30 with Graves' ophthalmopathy.

In this sample, this clonotype turned up a few times. The chain carries TRBV6-5 and TRBJ2-1; D call uncertain. The CDR3 spans 13 residues. V lost 1 base to trimming and J lost 8 bases, with 9 bases between them. The germline gives CDR1 MNHEY, CDR2 SVGAGI. CDR3 coding DNA: TGTGCCAGCAGTTACTGGGGTGGTGATGAGCAGTTCTTC. It translates to CASSYWGGDEQFF.

This clonotype was observed a handful of times. The chain couples TRBV5-1 to TRBJ2-5, with D possibly matching TRBD2 (5 bases). Germline CDR1 is SGHRS and CDR2 is YFSETQ. This CDR3 is built from 14 residues. Trimming pared 4 bases from V and 2 bases from J, leaving 12 bases between. CDR3 nucleotides: TGCGCCAGCAGCCTCTCGACTACTCAAGAGACCCAGTACTTC. This sequence encodes CASSLSTTQETQYF.

This clonotype has at least ten counts. V is TRBV10-3 and J is TRBJ1-1; TRBD1 is a possible D gene (5 bases). This CDR3 contains 12 residues. Germline V lookup: CDR1 ENHRY, CDR2 SYGVKD. CDR3 loop: CVTQEVNTEAFF. The DNA of the CDR3 is TGTGTAACACAGGAGGTGAACACTGAAGCTTTCTTT.

This clonotype has ten or more counts. This rearrangement joins TRBV18 to TRBJ2-3; no definite D call. CDR3 length equals 13 residues. V lost 3 bases to trimming and J lost 3 bases, with 7 bases between them. The germline V gene has CDR1 KGHSH and CDR2 LQKENI. This CDR3 reads CASSPSPTDTQYF. The CDR3 DNA reads TGTGCCAGCTCACCCTCGCCGACAGATACGCAGTATTTT. The whole variable domain, remainder taken from reference TRBV18 and TRBJ2-3, is NAGVMQNPRHLVRRRGQEARLRCSPMKGHSHVYWYRQLPEEGLKFMVYLQKENIIDESGMPKERFSAEFPKEGPSILRIQQVVRGDSAAYFCASSPSPTDTQYFGPGTRLTVL.

This clonotype has ten or more counts. This chain uses TRBV20-1 with TRBJ1-5, with 7 bases matching TRBD1. Germline V gene sequence: CDR1 DFQATT, CDR2 SNEGSKA (reference sequence). J lost 1 base, V lost 4 bases, and 7 bases had no gene match. CDR3 length equals 15 residues. The chain's CDR3 is CSATTGRLSNQPQHF. The CDR3 bases are TGCAGTGCTACGACAGGGAGATTAAGCAATCAGCCCCAGCATTTT.

This clonotype was counted a few times. A much more abundant neighbour one base away suggests this may be a read error. Without the conserved terminal phenylalanine or tryptophan, this CDR3 likely stems from a read error. The CDR3 protein is CASRDRGNTEAFL. CDR3 coding DNA: TGTGCCAGCAGGGACAGGGGGAACACTGAAGCTTTCTTG. The chain carries TRBV6-1 and TRBJ1-1, with TRBD1 matching over 9 bases. V trimming: 6 bases; J trimming: 1 base; junction bases outside the gene matches: 0. Looked up from germline, CDR1 is MNHNS and CDR2 is SASEGT. The CDR3 has 13 residues.

The sample holds many counts of this clonotype. This chain links TRBV12-3 or TRBV12-4 with TRBJ2-2; D possibly corresponds to TRBD2 (6 bases). This CDR3 is built from 15 residues. Trimming pared 3 bases from V and 5 bases from J, leaving 13 bases between. The CDR3 DNA follows: TGTGCCAGCAGTTTTGAGGCGGGATGGACCGGGGAGCTGTTTTTT. This encodes CASSFEAGWTGELFF.

The chain couples TRBV19 to TRBJ2-1; 7 positions match TRBD2. Trimming cost V 7 bases and J 2 bases; bases outside gene matches: 11. Looked up from germline, CDR1 is LNHDA and CDR2 is SQIVND (reference sequence). This CDR3 is 16 amino acids long. The CDR3 sequence: CASTLTLAVPYNEQFF. The CDR3 DNA sequence: TGTGCCAGTACTTTAACTCTAGCGGTTCCCTACAATGAGCAGTTCTTC. The variable domain in full, with the rest retrieved from reference TRBV19 and TRBJ2-1, is DGGITQSPKYLFRKEGQNVTLSCEQNLNHDAMYWYRQDPGQGLRLIYYSQIVNDFQKGDIAEGYSVSREKKESFPLTVTSAQKNPTAFYLCASTLTLAVPYNEQFFGPGTRLTVL.

This clonotype was counted a few times. V and J are TRBV5-4 and TRBJ1-4; no firm D call. There are 13 residues in the CDR3. Trimming pared 2 bases from V and 5 bases from J, leaving 7 bases between. Germline values: CDR1 SGHNT, CDR2 YYREEE (reference sequence). The CDR3 bases are TGTGCCAGCAGCTTTCCGGGGAATGAAAAACTGTTTTTT. It is translated as CASSFPGNEKLFF.

The J gene is TRBJ2-1, the V gene TRBV12-3 or TRBV12-4; 9 nucleotides match TRBD1. The CDR3 totals 14 residues. V trimming: 6 bases; J trimming: 6 bases; junction bases outside the gene matches: 6. As DNA, the CDR3 is TGTGCCAGCAGCTCATCGACAGGGGGCAATGAGCAGTTCTTC. Translated, it gives CASSSSTGGNEQFF.

As to this clonotype: A read error may explain this, as a much larger clone is one base away. The CDR3 end shows no conserved phenylalanine or tryptophan, and so a read error is likely. CDR3 protein: CASSAAGWRGDYGYTL. CDR3 coding DNA: TGTGCCAGCAGCGCCGCGGGGTGGAGGGGGGACTATGGCTACACCCTC. The V gene is TRBV3-1, the J gene TRBJ1-2; TRBD1 might be the D (6 bases). Per the germline V gene, CDR1 is LGHDT and CDR2 is YNNKEL (reference sequence). Trimming removed 5 bases from V and 3 bases from J, with 19 bases in between. The CDR3 is 16 amino acids.

There are many counts of this clonotype. J is TRBJ2-7 and V is TRBV29-1, with unresolved D. The CDR3 covers 14 residues. Germline-derived CDR1 and CDR2 are SQVTM and ANQGSEA. V shed 7 bases and J shed 0 bases, with 16 bases lying between them. The CDR3 loop is CSATPTESSYEQYF. The CDR3 nucleotides read TGCAGCGCTACCCCTACCGAAAGCTCCTACGAGCAGTACTTC.

V usage is TRBV7-9 and J usage is TRBJ2-4, with D uncertain. CDR1 and CDR2 from the germline V gene are SEHNR and FQNEAQ (reference sequence). The CDR3 spans 15 residues. V shed 5 bases and J shed 0 bases, with 11 bases lying between them. This CDR3 reads CASSLGDLAKNIQYF. The CDR3 nucleotides are TGTGCCAGCAGCCTAGGAGACTTAGCCAAAAACATTCAGTACTTC.

The table lists this clonotype with many counts. The rearrangement links TRBV12-5 to TRBJ2-3; TRBD2 agrees at 8 bases. CDR1 and CDR2 from the germline V gene are LGHNT and FRNRAP. The CDR3 totals 15 residues. The junction had 4 bases not matched to a gene; V was cut back by 5 bases and J by 0 bases. The CDR3: CASGPTSGSTDTQYF. The CDR3 DNA sequence: TGTGCTAGTGGTCCCACTAGCGGTAGCACAGATACGCAGTATTTT.

V is TRBV28 and J is TRBJ2-5, with D possibly being TRBD1 or TRBD2 (5 bases each). The V gene's germline CDR1 is MDHEN and CDR2 SYDVKM. Deletions cut 3 bases from V and 1 base from J, with 15 bases between. The CDR3 loop spans 16 amino acids. Written as DNA, the CDR3 is TGTGCCAGCAGTTTCCTAAGTAGGGACCCCCAAGAGACCCAGTACTTC. Translating gives CASSFLSRDPQETQYF.

This clonotype was picked up many times. This chain links TRBV15 with TRBJ2-1, with 14 bases that match TRBD2. This CDR3 contains 17 residues. Germline CDR1 and CDR2: LNHNV and YYDKDF (reference sequence). The V gene end was trimmed by 0 bases and the J gene end by 9 bases; junction bases not matched to a gene: 7. As DNA, the CDR3 is TGTGCCACCAGCAGAGACCCCGGGACTAGCGGGAGTGGTGAGCAGTTCTTC. Its translation is CATSRDPGTSGSGEQFF. The whole variable domain, filled in from reference TRBV15 and TRBJ2-1, reads DAMVIQNPRYQVTQFGKPVTLSCSQTLNHNVMYWYQQKSSQAPKLLFHYYDKDFNNEADTPDNFQSRRPNTSFCFLDIRSPGLGDTAMYLCATSRDPGTSGSGEQFFGPGTRLTVL.

This clonotype was observed many times. The gene calls are TRBV10-3 and TRBJ1-2; 7 bases are shared with TRBD1. Trimming removed 0 bases from V and 2 bases from J; junction bases left unmatched: 12. Germline V gene sequence: CDR1 ENHRY, CDR2 SYGVKD. The CDR3 covers 18 residues. The CDR3 is CAISESVAGGPRNYGYTF. The CDR3 DNA reads as TGTGCCATCAGTGAGTCCGTGGCAGGGGGGCCCCGAAACTATGGCTACACCTTC.